The 28 T cell receptor beta chains listed next were all sequenced from one sample in a study of shared clonotypes between healthy human individuals. The assay was immunoSEQ multiplex PCR, and TCRdb's table has in-frame clones only and misses some. Among 450,000 to 500,000 clones listed, more than 75% were seen once. Sequencing was carried out using PBMCs. These TCRs come from a woman in her thirties or forties in good health. Some clones in this sample may be carry-over from other donors' samples.

This clone turned up a few times. The rearrangement links TRBV7-6 to TRBJ2-5; 8 nucleotides match TRBD1. The J call may be wrong; the DNA end is better matched by TRBJ2-7. In germline, CDR1 is SGHVS, CDR2 FNYEAQ. This CDR3 contains 14 residues. The CDR3 protein is CASSLGTGSYEQYF. The CDR3, as DNA: TGTGCCAGCAGCTTAGGGACAGGGAGCTACGAGCAGTACTTC.

This clone appeared once. This chain connects TRBV7-2 to TRBJ1-1; TRBD1 agrees at 7 bases. J gave up 4 bases and V 5 bases, and 10 bases lay outside the gene matches. The germline CDR1 and CDR2 sequences are SGHTA and FQGNSA. The CDR3 has 15 amino acids. CDR3 bases: TGTGCCAGCAGCCAAAGACAGGGAGTTGTCACTGAAGCTTTCTTT. Its translation is CASSQRQGVVTEAFF.

The genes are TRBV4-2 and TRBJ1-5; D is ambiguous. V gave up 0 bases and J gave up 2 bases, with 20 bases separating them. The V gene's germline CDR1 is LGHNA and CDR2 YNFKEQ. This CDR3 has 19 residues. This chain's CDR3 is CASSQDTGRGGKGNQPQHF. CDR3 in DNA: TGTGCCAGCAGCCAAGATACCGGGCGAGGCGGGAAAGGCAATCAGCCCCAGCATTTT.

The chain employs TRBV7-3 and TRBJ2-5, with D possibly matching TRBD2 (6 bases). This CDR3 has 13 residues. The germline V and J ends were trimmed by 3 bases and 3 bases, with 8 bases remaining between them. Germline V gene data show CDR1 as SGHTA and CDR2 as FQGTGA. In nucleotides, the CDR3 is TGTGCCAGCAGCTTTAGCGGAGAAGAGACCCAGTACTTC. Protein sequence: CASSFSGEETQYF.

As for this clone: A far larger clone is only one base removed, so a read error is likely. The sample has other DNA sequences that encode this CDR3 too. This chain links TRBV29-1 with TRBJ2-7, with 7 bases lining up with TRBD1. CDR3 length equals 14 residues. The germline V gene encodes CDR1 SQVTM and CDR2 ANQGSEA. The CDR3 nucleotides are TGCAGCGCCCTGAGGGGGACAGCCTTGGACGAACAGTACTTC. This gives the protein CSALRGTALDEQYF.

This chain joins TRBV2 and TRBJ2-1; 10 bases are shared with TRBD2. Germline V gives CDR1 SNHLY, CDR2 FYNNEI. Trimming took 0 bases from V and 7 from J; bases not matched to a gene: 9. The CDR3 extends over 17 amino acids. The CDR3 reads CASSEASFGSGRNEQFF. In nucleotides, the CDR3 is TGTGCCAGCAGTGAAGCGAGTTTTGGTAGCGGGAGGAATGAGCAGTTCTTC.

This chain links TRBV30 with TRBJ2-3, with D perhaps TRBD2 (5 bases). The CDR3 loop spans 15 amino acids. V gave up 0 bases and J gave up 5 bases, with 15 bases separating them. Germline assignment: CDR1 GTSNPN and CDR2 SVGIG (reference sequence). The CDR3 sequence is CAWSVSGSYGDTQYF. The DNA for the CDR3 is TGTGCCTGGAGTGTTTCGGGATCGTACGGAGATACGCAGTATTTT.

This clone occurred a few times. V gene TRBV6-1 combines with J gene TRBJ2-7; D may be TRBD1 or TRBD2 (6 bases each). From germline, CDR1 is MNHNS and CDR2 SASEGT. The CDR3 extends over 14 amino acids. CDR3 loop: CVLRGGRGSYEQYF. In DNA form, the CDR3 reads TGTGTCCTACGAGGGGGGAGAGGTTCCTACGAGCAGTACTTC.

The chain joins TRBV11-1 to TRBJ2-5; D unclear. The CDR3 runs to 16 residues. V lost 1 base, J lost 5 bases, and 17 bases lay in between. From germline, CDR1 is SGHAT and CDR2 FQDESV (reference sequence). For the CDR3, the DNA is TGTGCCAGCAGCTTAGTTAGGTCTACAGTCGGCGAGACCCAGTACTTC. Translating gives CASSLVRSTVGETQYF.

This rearrangement joins TRBV19 to TRBJ2-5; D unclear. V was pared by 3 bases and J by 4 bases, with 9 bases between. Per germline, CDR1 LNHDA and CDR2 SQIVND (reference sequence). The CDR3 covers 13 residues. CDR3 DNA sequence: TGTGCCAGTAGTATGGGTAGGACAGAGACCCAGTACTTC. Translated, it gives CASSMGRTETQYF.

The V and J genes are TRBV11-2 and TRBJ2-3, with 12 bases lining up with TRBD2. V dropped 8 bases and J dropped 0; count of bases not matched to a gene: 6. This CDR3 is built from 16 residues. The V gene's germline CDR1 is SGHAT and CDR2 FQNNGV. The CDR3 DNA is TGTGCCAGCTTGGCTAGCGGGAGGGAGAGCACAGATACGCAGTATTTT. Translating it yields CASLASGRESTDTQYF.

This chain links TRBV7-3 with TRBJ2-2, with D possibly called TRBD1 or TRBD2 (5 bases each). The CDR3 extends over 14 amino acids. Germline V CDR1 and CDR2: SGHTA, FQGTGA. V gave up 8 bases and J gave up 4 bases, with 14 bases separating them. This chain's CDR3 is CASGPGPSTGELFF. As DNA, the CDR3 is TGTGCCAGCGGGCCGGGGCCTAGCACCGGGGAGCTGTTTTTT.

The CDR3 protein is CASSQRTSGTYEQYF. As DNA, the CDR3 is TGTGCCAGCAGCCAACGGACTAGCGGCACCTACGAGCAGTACTTC. V and J are TRBV5-4 and TRBJ2-7, with 10 bases fitting TRBD2. The germline V gene encodes CDR1 SGHNT and CDR2 YYREEE (reference sequence). This CDR3 region has 15 residues. Trimming cost V 4 bases and J 2 bases; bases outside gene matches: 6.

This rearrangement joins TRBV11-3 to TRBJ2-3; 7 nucleotides line up with TRBD1. In germline, CDR1 is SGHNT, CDR2 YENEEA. Germline trimming cut 5 bases from V and 4 bases from J; bases unmatched to any gene: 6. The CDR3 contains 14 residues. The CDR3 DNA follows: TGTGCCAGCAGCGAGGGGGCGAGAGCAGATACGCAGTATTTT. It is translated as CASSEGARADTQYF.

The V call is TRBV28, the J call TRBJ2-1, with 10 bases that match TRBD2. The CDR3 is made up of 15 amino acids. From germline, CDR1 is MDHEN and CDR2 SYDVKM. J was trimmed by 5 bases and V by 3 bases; bases with no gene match: 4. The CDR3 protein is CASSFPGLADNEQFF. The CDR3 coding sequence is TGTGCCAGCAGTTTCCCCGGACTAGCGGACAATGAGCAGTTCTTC.

This clone was detected only once. An end of the junction does not agree with germline; a read error may underlie this. The CDR3 sequence: CASTIAGGSDTGGLFF. The DNA for the CDR3 is TGTGCCAGCACCATAGCCGGGGGTTCGGACACCGGGGGGCTGTTTTTT. V and J are TRBV9 and TRBJ2-2, with a possible D match to TRBD2 (6 bases). CDR3 size: 16 residues. The V gene's germline CDR1 is SGDLS and CDR2 YYNGEE.

This clone was counted a single time. A far larger clone is a single base away, which makes a read error likely. J is TRBJ2-1 and V is TRBV7-9, with D unclear. The germline V gene has CDR1 SEHNR and CDR2 FQNEAQ (reference sequence). CDR3 length equals 15 residues. CDR3 nucleotides: TGTGCCAGCAGCTTAGTTCCAGAGGCCTACAGTGAGCAGTTCTTC. This encodes CASSLVPEAYSEQFF.

The chain links TRBV11-2 to TRBJ1-3; a possible D gene is TRBD1 (5 bases). With 3 bases removed from V and 4 bases from J, the gap between germline ends came to 7 bases. CDR1 and CDR2 from the germline V gene are SGHAT and FQNNGV. CDR3 length: 13 residues. CDR3 residues: CASSFGQGNTIYF. In nucleotides, the CDR3 is TGTGCCAGCAGCTTCGGACAAGGAAACACCATATATTTT. Full variable domain (remainder filled in from reference TRBV11-2 and TRBJ1-3): EAGVAQSPRYKIIEKRQSVAFWCNPISGHATLYWYQQILGQGPKLLIQFQNNGVVDDSQLPKDRFSAERLKGVDSTLKIQPAKLEDSAVYLCASSFGQGNTIYFGEGSWLTVV.

This clone turned up a few times. The rearrangement joins TRBV30 to TRBJ1-6; 7 nucleotides agree with TRBD1. The CDR3 contains 14 residues. The V gene's germline CDR1 is GTSNPN and CDR2 SVGIG (reference sequence). V was clipped by 3 bases and J by 5 bases; unmatched bases: 4. The CDR3 sequence: CAWRPTGDNSPLHF. CDR3 DNA: TGTGCCTGGAGACCCACAGGGGATAATTCACCCCTCCACTTT.

The J gene is TRBJ1-1, the V gene TRBV28, with D possibly TRBD1 on 5 matching bases. Trimming pared 4 bases from V and 1 base from J, leaving 7 bases between. CDR3 length: 13 residues. Germline V gene lookup returns CDR1 MDHEN and CDR2 SYDVKM. CDR3 DNA: TGTGCCAGCAGTTGGCAGGGGAACACTGAAGCTTTCTTT. This encodes CASSWQGNTEAFF.

In this sample, this clone turned up once. CDR3 protein: CASSFVTGTSEQFF. As DNA, the CDR3 is TGTGCCAGCAGCTTCGTGACAGGGACAAGTGAGCAGTTCTTC. The chain combines TRBV7-9 with TRBJ2-1, with 7 bases matching TRBD1. The CDR3 covers 14 residues. The germline CDR1 and CDR2 sequences are SEHNR and FQNEAQ (reference sequence). The junction had 8 bases not matched to a gene; V was cut back by 3 bases and J by 9 bases.

The chain combines TRBV10-3 with TRBJ1-1; the D gene is possibly TRBD1 (6 bases). The CDR3 length is 15 residues. Trimming removed 3 bases from V and 1 base from J, with 12 bases in between. The germline gives CDR1 ENHRY, CDR2 SYGVKD. As DNA, the CDR3 is TGTGCCATCAGTGACTCTAGGGGGGGGAACACTGAAGCTTTCTTT. The encoded protein is CAISDSRGGNTEAFF.

The chain links TRBV10-2 to TRBJ2-5; D call uncertain. Germline CDR1 and CDR2: WSHSY and SAAADI. The CDR3 spans 15 residues. V lost 2 bases, J lost 5 bases, and 15 bases lay in between. The CDR3 is CASSEEFVRAETQYF. The CDR3 coding sequence is TGCGCCAGCAGTGAGGAATTTGTTAGAGCGGAGACCCAGTACTTC.

This clone was counted only a few times. This chain links TRBV9 with TRBJ2-3; 11 positions agree with TRBD2. The V and J ends lost 0 bases and 0 bases, in that order; junction bases with no gene match: 3. Germline-derived CDR1 and CDR2 are SGDLS and YYNGEE. The length of the CDR3 is 17 residues. CDR3 protein: CASSVDGTSGSTDTQYF. The CDR3 bases are TGTGCCAGCAGCGTAGACGGGACTAGCGGTAGCACAGATACGCAGTATTTT. Full variable domain (outside the CDR3, taken from reference TRBV9 and TRBJ2-3): DSGVTQTPKHLITATGQRVTLRCSPRSGDLSVYWYQQSLDQGLQFLIQYYNGEERAKGNILERFSAQQFPDLHSELNLSSLELGDSALYFCASSVDGTSGSTDTQYFGPGTRLTVL.

The chain recombines TRBV27 with TRBJ2-2; tentative D call: TRBD2 (6 bases). Germline values: CDR1 MNHEY, CDR2 SMNVEV (reference sequence). The CDR3 is 16 amino acids. V dropped 2 bases and J dropped 4 bases, with 14 bases sitting between them. The CDR3 nucleotides are TGTGCCAGCAGTTTAAGGTTTGGAGCGGGCACCGGGGAGCTGTTTTTT. The encoded protein is CASSLRFGAGTGELFF.

The chain employs TRBV19 and TRBJ2-3; D is unclear. Germline lookup yields CDR1 LNHDA and CDR2 SQIVND (reference sequence). V was clipped by 3 bases and J by 0 bases, with 10 bases between them. The CDR3 has 15 residues. The CDR3 sequence is CASSIVGRSTDTQYF. Here the CDR3 DNA reads TGTGCCAGTAGTATCGTCGGAAGAAGCACAGATACGCAGTATTTT.

This clone appeared a few times. The gene calls are TRBV6-4 and TRBJ2-4, with TRBD1 identical over 9 bases. Germline CDR1 and CDR2: MRHNA and SNTAGT. After removal of 6 bases from V and 8 bases from J, the junction contained 5 bases not matched to a gene. The CDR3 runs 13 residues. The CDR3 DNA is TGTGCCAGCAGCAGGACAGGGGAGGACATTCAGTACTTC. It specifies CASSRTGEDIQYF.

The rearrangement joins TRBV5-4 to TRBJ2-7; 7 nucleotides line up with TRBD1. V lost 3 bases and J lost 0; bases outside the gene matches: 6. The CDR3 sequence is 15 residues long. Per germline, CDR1 SGHNT and CDR2 YYREEE (reference sequence). The CDR3 bases are TGTGCCAGCAGCTGGGGGACAGCTAGCTCCTACGAGCAGTACTTC. It encodes CASSWGTASSYEQYF.